The 8 T cell receptor beta chains below come from one sample, sequenced in a study of cytomegalovirus exposure and HLA in healthy donors. Primers: 60 Vbeta forward and 13 Jbeta reverse. Profiling relied on immunoSEQ multiplex PCR, and the TCRdb table lists in-frame clones only, not all of them. The data hold 200,000 or so clones, with 65% to 85% observed a single time. Sequencing was done on a sample of PBMCs. The receptors stem from a man aged 50-60 years in good health and CMV-seronegative.

This clone has just a few counts. J is TRBJ1-1 and V is TRBV4-1, with D uncertain. This CDR3 is built from 17 residues. The germline V and J ends were trimmed by 0 bases and 0 bases, with 14 bases remaining between them. Germline V gene lookup returns CDR1 MGHRA and CDR2 YSYEKL. CDR3 region: CASSQDRLRTMNTEAFF. CDR3 sequence (DNA): TGCGCCAGCAGCCAAGATAGGCTGAGGACTATGAACACTGAAGCTTTCTTT.

V and J are TRBV5-1 and TRBJ2-6, with no clear D. Looked up from germline, CDR1 is SGHRS and CDR2 is YFSETQ. V was cut by 2 bases and J by 2 bases, with 14 bases left in between. The CDR3 runs 17 residues. As DNA, the CDR3 is TGCGCCAGCAGCTTTTACGGGTTCAACACTGGGGCCAACGTCCTGACTTTC. Protein product: CASSFYGFNTGANVLTF.

The chain links TRBV2 to TRBJ2-3, with a possible D match to TRBD2 (7 bases). The V and J ends lost 4 bases and 3 bases respectively, with 17 bases between them. Germline lookup yields CDR1 SNHLY and CDR2 FYNNEI. This CDR3 spans 16 amino acids. The CDR3 loop reads CASSGGGGGRTDTQYF. DNA for the CDR3: TGTGCCAGCAGTGGGGGTGGGGGGGGCCGTACAGATACGCAGTATTTT.

This clone was detected once. The chain uses TRBV5-1 and TRBJ2-5; 7 nucleotides line up with TRBD2. The tail of the sequence fits TRBJ2-7 better, so the J call may be wrong. Germline loops: CDR1 SGHRS, CDR2 YFSETQ. The length of the CDR3 is 16 residues. The CDR3 nucleotides read TGCGCCAGCAGCCCTGGGGAGGGGATGGGATCCTACGAGCAGTACTTC. Amino acids: CASSPGEGMGSYEQYF.

This clone has more than one count but fewer than ten. The chain uses TRBV10-3 and TRBJ1-1; D is unresolved. This CDR3 contains 17 residues. The V end was cut by 1 base, the J end by 1 base, with 16 bases between. In germline, CDR1 is ENHRY, CDR2 SYGVKD. The DNA for the CDR3 is TGTGCCATCAGTGAGTTAGACGGTGGAGAGGGGAACACTGAAGCTTTCTTT. Translation: CAISELDGGEGNTEAFF.

The chain employs TRBV5-1 and TRBJ2-7, with 10 bases matching TRBD1. Germline assignment: CDR1 SGHRS and CDR2 YFSETQ. V dropped 4 bases and J dropped 5; count of bases not matched to a gene: 9. The CDR3 is 15 residues long. CDR3 DNA sequence: TGCGCCAGCAGCATTTCCGGGACAGGGGCCGACGAGCAGTACTTC. This sequence encodes CASSISGTGADEQYF.

The J gene is TRBJ2-1, the V gene TRBV9; 7 nucleotides line up with TRBD2. The V segment lost 1 base and the J segment 2 bases; nucleotides outside the gene matches: 0. The length of the CDR3 is 14 residues. Germline V CDR1 and CDR2: SGDLS, YYNGEE. CDR3 region: CASSVSGTYNEQFF. As DNA, the CDR3 is TGTGCCAGCAGCGTAAGCGGGACCTACAATGAGCAGTTCTTC.

V and J are TRBV19 and TRBJ1-5; the D is unclear. CDR1 LNHDA and CDR2 SQIVND come from the germline V gene (reference sequence). This CDR3 spans 17 amino acids. Trimming removed 3 bases from V and 0 bases from J, with 15 bases in between. The CDR3 DNA reads as TGTGCCAGTAGTATCTTCGAGAAGCCTTATAGCAATCAGCCCCAGCATTTT. Protein: CASSIFEKPYSNQPQHF.